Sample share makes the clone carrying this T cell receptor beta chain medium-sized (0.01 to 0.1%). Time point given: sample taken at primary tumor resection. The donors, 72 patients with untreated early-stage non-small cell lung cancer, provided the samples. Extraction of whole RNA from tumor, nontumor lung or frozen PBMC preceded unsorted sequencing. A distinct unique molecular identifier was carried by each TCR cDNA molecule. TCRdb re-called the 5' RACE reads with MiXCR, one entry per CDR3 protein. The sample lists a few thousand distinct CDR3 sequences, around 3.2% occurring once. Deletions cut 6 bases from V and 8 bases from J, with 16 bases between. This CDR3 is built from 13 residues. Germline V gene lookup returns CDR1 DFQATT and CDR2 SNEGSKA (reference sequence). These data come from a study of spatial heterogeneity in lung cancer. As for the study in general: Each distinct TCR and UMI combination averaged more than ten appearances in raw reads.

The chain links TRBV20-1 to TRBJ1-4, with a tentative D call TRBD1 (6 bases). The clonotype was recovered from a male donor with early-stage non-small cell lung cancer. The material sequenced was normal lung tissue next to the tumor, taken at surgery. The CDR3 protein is CSAQGRLGEKLFF. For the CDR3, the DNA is TGCAGTGCCCAGGGGCGCCTGGGCGAAAAACTGTTTTTT.